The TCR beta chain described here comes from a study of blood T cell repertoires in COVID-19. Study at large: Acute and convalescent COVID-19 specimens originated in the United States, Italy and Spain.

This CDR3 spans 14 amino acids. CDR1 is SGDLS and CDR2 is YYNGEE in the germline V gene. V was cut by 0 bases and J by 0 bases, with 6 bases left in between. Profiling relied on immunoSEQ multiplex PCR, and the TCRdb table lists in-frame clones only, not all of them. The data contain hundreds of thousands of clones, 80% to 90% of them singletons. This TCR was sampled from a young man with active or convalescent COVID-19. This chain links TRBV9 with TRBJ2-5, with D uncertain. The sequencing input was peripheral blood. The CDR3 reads CASSVGENQETQYF. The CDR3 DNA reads TGTGCCAGCAGCGTAGGAGAGAACCAAGAGACCCAGTACTTC.